This T cell receptor beta chain was sequenced in a study of human T cells and chemical hapten exposure. Study at large: Per-sample TCR yield variation was attributed mainly to small pooled library volume differences. General study findings and limits: With regard to DPC sensitization, TCRs above 1 in 1000 frequency did not change.

The table lists this clonotype with a few counts. Its matching antigen is unknown. The total RNA was obtained from whole blood that was not fractionated. It was the library that attached unique molecular identifiers to individual cDNA molecules. Methods used by the authors: A typical sample had 75,000 to 100,000 TCRs, with roughly 20,000 to 700,000 overall. TCRdb re-called the reads with MiXCR, one entry per CDR3 protein. In this record, the V and J calls reflect TCRdb's handling and not the investigators' own analysis. The sample holds 95,000 to 150,000 distinct CDR3 sequences, around 8.5% seen once. The CDR3 is 12 residues long. In germline, CDR1 is SGHKS, CDR2 YYEKEE (reference sequence). Between the trimmed V and J ends, which lost 6 bases and 8 bases, there was a span of 12 bases.

The sample was whole blood. The clonotype was recovered from a human donor in good health. Some clones in this sample may be carry-over from other donors' samples. This chain connects TRBV5-5 to TRBJ2-1, with no clear D. CDR3 amino acids: CASIENRDEQFF. In DNA, the CDR3 is TGTGCCAGCATCGAAAACCGGGATGAGCAGTTCTTC.